These 7 T cell receptor beta chains came from one sample sequenced in a study of blood T cell repertoires in COVID-19. Only in-frame clones appear in the TCRdb table, and some are missing; sequencing was by immunoSEQ multiplex PCR. The data contain tens of thousands of clones, around four fifths of them singletons. Material: peripheral blood. These receptor sequences come from a human donor in a cohort sampled during active COVID-19.

V and J are TRBV19 and TRBJ1-2, with 9 bases lining up with TRBD1. J gave up 8 bases and V 6 bases, and 10 bases lay outside the gene matches. The CDR3 contains 14 residues. The germline CDR1 and CDR2 sequences are LNHDA and SQIVND (reference sequence). The CDR3 nucleotides are TGTGCCAGTAGATCGACACAGGGGGCGCGCGGCTACACCTTC. Protein sequence: CASRSTQGARGYTF.

The genes are TRBV5-4 and TRBJ2-7; 11 bases fit TRBD1. The CDR3 contains 15 residues. Germline CDR1 is SGHNT and CDR2 is YYREEE (reference sequence). V gave up 0 bases and J gave up 4 bases; unmatched junction bases: 3. The DNA for the CDR3 is TGTGCCAGCAGCTTGGGCGGGACAGGGGGATACGAGCAGTACTTC. Protein product: CASSLGGTGGYEQYF.

The chain employs TRBV15 and TRBJ2-7, with D perhaps TRBD2 (6 bases). This CDR3 is built from 15 residues. Per germline, CDR1 LNHNV and CDR2 YYDKDF (reference sequence). Deletions cut 1 base from V and 3 bases from J, with 13 bases between. The CDR3 nucleotides read TGTGCCACCAGCAGAGGAGGCGGGGTACGCTACGAGCAGTACTTC. It translates to CATSRGGGVRYEQYF.

V gene TRBV6-2 or TRBV6-3 combines with J gene TRBJ2-3, with 10 bases lining up with TRBD2. Germline CDR1 reads MNHEY; CDR2 reads SVGEGT. The V segment lost 5 bases and the J segment 4 bases; nucleotides outside the gene matches: 6. The length of the CDR3 is 15 residues. The CDR3 DNA sequence: TGTGCCAGCAGTCAAAGCGGGGGGGCCCCAGATACGCAGTATTTT. It translates to CASSQSGGAPDTQYF.

The CDR3 is CASNRVRGEKLFF. CDR3 bases: TGTGCCAGCAACAGGGTGAGGGGTGAAAAACTGTTTTTT. The gene calls are TRBV6-5 and TRBJ1-4, with D perhaps matching TRBD1 (6 bases). CDR3 length: 13 residues. V lost 7 bases, J lost 7 bases, and 13 bases lay in between. Germline V gene sequence: CDR1 MNHEY, CDR2 SVGAGI.

In this sample, this clone turned up a few times. The J gene is TRBJ2-1, the V gene TRBV5-1; unclear D gene. Germline values: CDR1 SGHRS, CDR2 YFSETQ. This CDR3 spans 13 amino acids. Trimming stripped 1 base from V and 10 bases from J, with 12 bases between. The CDR3 bases are TGCGCCAGCAGCTTGTACCCCATGCAGGAGCAGTTCTTC. Translating it yields CASSLYPMQEQFF.

The rearrangement joins TRBV28 to TRBJ1-6, with 9 positions matching TRBD1. CDR1 and CDR2 from the germline V gene are MDHEN and SYDVKM. This CDR3 has 14 amino acids. V trimming: 4 bases; J trimming: 6 bases; junction bases outside the gene matches: 1. The CDR3: CASSWTGVNSPLHF. The CDR3 DNA follows: TGTGCCAGCAGTTGGACAGGGGTTAATTCACCCCTCCACTTT.